The entry below describes one T cell receptor (beta chain). Antigen: not known. The record originates from a study of T cells in Graves' hyperthyroidism and ophthalmopathy. Germline V lookup: CDR1 LGHDT, CDR2 YNNKEL (reference sequence). CDR3 length: 14 amino acids. The ends were cut back, 0 bases at V and 11 bases at J, with 11 bases in the middle. Regions amplified from RNA transcripts were the TCR beta CDR3 regions. With the HTBI primer set, the TCR CDR3 went through a first round of RT-PCR. TCRdb reprocessed the multiplex PCR reads with MiXCR, giving one entry per CDR3 protein. The table records around 560,000 distinct CDR3 sequences, around 15% of them present only once. Not enrolled were patients with uncontrolled infection, other autoimmune disease, pregnancy or lactation. Diagnosing involved the use of clinical symptoms, serum thyroxine and TRAb, thyroid ultrasound and orbital computed tomography.

General study results and limits: The model foresaw ophthalmopathy a median roughly 6 months prior to onset.

The sequenced sample consisted of blood. The receptor comes from a woman under 30 with Graves' hyperthyroidism. V is TRBV3-1 and J is TRBJ1-6; D is unresolved. CDR3 nucleotides: TGTGCCAGCAGCCAAGAAGGAGGAAATCCACCCCTCCACTTT. This encodes CASSQEGGNPPLHF.